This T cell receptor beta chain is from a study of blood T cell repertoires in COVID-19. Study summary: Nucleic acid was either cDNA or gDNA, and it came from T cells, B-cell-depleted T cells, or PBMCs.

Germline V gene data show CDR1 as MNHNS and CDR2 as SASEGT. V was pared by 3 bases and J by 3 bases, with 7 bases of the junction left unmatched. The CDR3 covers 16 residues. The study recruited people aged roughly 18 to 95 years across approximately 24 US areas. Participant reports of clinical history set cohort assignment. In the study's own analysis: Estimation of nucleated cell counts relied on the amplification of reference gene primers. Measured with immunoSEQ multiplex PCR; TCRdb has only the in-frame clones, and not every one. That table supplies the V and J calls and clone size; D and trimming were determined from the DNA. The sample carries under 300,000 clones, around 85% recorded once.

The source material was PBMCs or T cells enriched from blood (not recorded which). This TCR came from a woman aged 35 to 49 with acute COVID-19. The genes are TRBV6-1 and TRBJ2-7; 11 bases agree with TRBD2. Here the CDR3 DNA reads TGTGCCAGCAGTGAGGAGGGGACTAGCGGAAGCTACGAGCAGTACTTC. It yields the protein CASSEEGTSGSYEQYF.